This is a list of T cell receptor beta chains from one sample in a study of PD-1 blockade in classical Hodgkin lymphoma. The repertoire was sequenced with immunoSEQ multiplex PCR; TCRdb's copy has only in-frame clones and lacks some. The sample contains tens of thousands of clones, about 80% of which appear only once. The material was peripheral blood mononuclear cells (PBMCs), obtained before the second cycle of nivolumab. The receptors here all came from a human donor with classical Hodgkin lymphoma. The CDR3 runs from the conserved cysteine through the conserved F or W. D genes are given only for firm matches. For some rows the clone size is stated as once, few or many, or as a class when expanded; others skip it.

cdr3_nt: TGTGCCAGCAGCTTCGGACAGGACAACTATGGCTACACCTTC; cdr3_aa: CASSFGQDNYGYTF; v_call: TRBV13; j_call: TRBJ1-2; d_call: TRBD1; clone_size: NA
cdr3_nt: TGTGCAAGTCGCACCCGGGACACCCGGGACTATGGCTACACCTTC; cdr3_aa: CASRTRDTRDYGYTF; v_call: TRBV12-2; j_call: TRBJ1-2; d_call: NA; clone_size: NA
cdr3_nt: TGTGCCAGCACCCAGGGGATAACTAACTATGGCTACACCTTC; cdr3_aa: CASTQGITNYGYTF; v_call: TRBV6-6; j_call: TRBJ1-2; d_call: NA; clone_size: once
cdr3_nt: TGTGCCAGTAGTCGTTCGAATGGGCCATATGGCTACACCTTC; cdr3_aa: CASSRSNGPYGYTF; v_call: TRBV19; j_call: TRBJ1-2; d_call: NA; clone_size: many
cdr3_nt: TGTGCCAGCAGCTCGACTAGCGGGGGCGGAGGGGAGACCCAGTACTTC; cdr3_aa: CASSSTSGGGGETQYF; v_call: TRBV7-2; j_call: TRBJ2-5; d_call: TRBD2; clone_size: NA
cdr3_nt: TGCAGCGTTGCCGGGAGTCAAGAGACCCAGTACTTC; cdr3_aa: CSVAGSQETQYF; v_call: TRBV29-1; j_call: TRBJ2-5; d_call: NA; clone_size: NA
cdr3_nt: TGTGCCAGTAGTCCGGGACTAGCGGGGGTGGACTACTACAATGAGCAGTTCTTC; cdr3_aa: CASSPGLAGVDYYNEQFF; v_call: TRBV19; j_call: TRBJ2-1; d_call: TRBD2; clone_size: once
cdr3_nt: TGTGCCAGTCGACATCCCGGGGCAGGTTATCAGCCCCAGCATTTT; cdr3_aa: CASRHPGAGYQPQHF; v_call: TRBV19; j_call: TRBJ1-5; d_call: NA; clone_size: few
cdr3_nt: TGTGCCAGCAGTGAAGATGGGCGTGAGGCGGCTGGAAACACCATATATTTT; cdr3_aa: CASSEDGREAAGNTIYF; v_call: TRBV6-1; j_call: TRBJ1-3; d_call: NA; clone_size: NA
cdr3_nt: TGTGCCAGCAGCGTTGGGGGGGCAATAGGACAAGAGACCCAGTACTTC; cdr3_aa: CASSVGGAIGQETQYF; v_call: TRBV9; j_call: TRBJ2-5; d_call: NA; clone_size: few
cdr3_nt: TGTGCCAGCAGCTTAGTTTTGACAAACGCTAACTATGGCTACACCTTC; cdr3_aa: CASSLVLTNANYGYTF; v_call: TRBV7-9; j_call: TRBJ1-2; d_call: NA; clone_size: NA
cdr3_nt: TGTGCCAGCAAAGGGGACTACCTCACAGATACGCAGTATTTT; cdr3_aa: CASKGDYLTDTQYF; v_call: TRBV9; j_call: TRBJ2-3; d_call: TRBD2; clone_size: NA
cdr3_nt: TGTGCCAGCAGCTTAGGACTAGCGGGGTTTGGGCCTTTCACGCAGTATTTT; cdr3_aa: CASSLGLAGFGPFTQYF; v_call: TRBV7-2; j_call: TRBJ2-3; d_call: TRBD2; clone_size: NA
cdr3_nt: TGTGCCAGCAGCCCTCTTCGGGACAGCTACGAGCAGTACTTC; cdr3_aa: CASSPLRDSYEQYF; v_call: TRBV7-2; j_call: TRBJ2-7; d_call: TRBD1; clone_size: NA
cdr3_nt: TGCAGCGTTGAAGGCCGCGGCGGTCTCTATAATGAGCAGTTCTTC; cdr3_aa: CSVEGRGGLYNEQFF; v_call: TRBV29-1; j_call: TRBJ2-1; d_call: NA; clone_size: NA
cdr3_nt: TGTGCCAGCAAAATCCTAGCGGGGGGCCCCGGAGGTGAGCAGTTCTTC; cdr3_aa: CASKILAGGPGGEQFF; v_call: TRBV2; j_call: TRBJ2-1; d_call: TRBD2; clone_size: few
cdr3_nt: TGTGCCAGTAGTATAGCAGGGTTCACTGAAGCTTTCTTT; cdr3_aa: CASSIAGFTEAFF; v_call: TRBV19; j_call: TRBJ1-1; d_call: NA; clone_size: NA
cdr3_nt: TGTGCCAGCAGCGTTACGCGGGGTTCAGATACGCAGTATTTT; cdr3_aa: CASSVTRGSDTQYF; v_call: TRBV7-2; j_call: TRBJ2-3; d_call: NA; clone_size: NA
cdr3_nt: TGTGCCAGCAGCACTCGGACTGAGAACACCGGGGAGCTGTTTTTT; cdr3_aa: CASSTRTENTGELFF; v_call: TRBV11-2; j_call: TRBJ2-2; d_call: NA; clone_size: few
cdr3_nt: TGTGCCAGCAGTCCCATAGGGGGCCGGGAGACCCAGTACTTC; cdr3_aa: CASSPIGGRETQYF; v_call: TRBV6-1; j_call: TRBJ2-5; d_call: TRBD1; clone_size: NA
cdr3_nt: TGTGCCAGCAGCCTCAACAGGGATTCCTACAATGAGCAGTTCTTC; cdr3_aa: CASSLNRDSYNEQFF; v_call: TRBV6-1; j_call: TRBJ2-1; d_call: NA; clone_size: NA
cdr3_nt: TGTGCCAGCAGCAAAACGGGACAGGTAAATTCACCCCTCCACTTT; cdr3_aa: CASSKTGQVNSPLHF; v_call: TRBV5-4; j_call: TRBJ1-6; d_call: TRBD1; clone_size: NA
cdr3_nt: TGTGCCAGCAGTCCGGGGACTAGCGGATACACAGATACGCAGTATTTT; cdr3_aa: CASSPGTSGYTDTQYF; v_call: TRBV28; j_call: TRBJ2-3; d_call: TRBD2; clone_size: NA
cdr3_nt: TGCGCCAGCAGCCTTGGGACTAGCGGAGATACGCAGTATTTT; cdr3_aa: CASSLGTSGDTQYF; v_call: TRBV5-1; j_call: TRBJ2-3; d_call: TRBD2; clone_size: NA
cdr3_nt: TGTGCCATCAGTGAGGGGACAGGGGTTCAAGAGACCCAGTACTTC; cdr3_aa: CAISEGTGVQETQYF; v_call: TRBV10-3; j_call: TRBJ2-5; d_call: TRBD1; clone_size: NA
cdr3_nt: TGTGCCAGCAGCTTTTTGATCTACAATGAGCAGTTCTTC; cdr3_aa: CASSFLIYNEQFF; v_call: TRBV7-9; j_call: TRBJ2-1; d_call: NA; clone_size: NA
cdr3_nt: TGTGCCAGCAGCTTGGGGAACTACAATGAGCAGTTCTTC; cdr3_aa: CASSLGNYNEQFF; v_call: TRBV11-3; j_call: TRBJ2-1; d_call: NA; clone_size: NA
cdr3_nt: TGTGCCAGCACCCCCCGGGACAGGGGTGTCAATGAGCAGTTCTTC; cdr3_aa: CASTPRDRGVNEQFF; v_call: TRBV27; j_call: TRBJ2-1; d_call: TRBD1; clone_size: NA
cdr3_nt: TGCGCCAGCAGCCGGGGACAGGGAAATTCACCCCTCCACTTT; cdr3_aa: CASSRGQGNSPLHF; v_call: TRBV4-3; j_call: TRBJ1-6; d_call: TRBD1; clone_size: NA
cdr3_nt: TGTGCCAGCAGCTTAGCCGGGATGGAGACCCAGTACTTC; cdr3_aa: CASSLAGMETQYF; v_call: TRBV7-8; j_call: TRBJ2-5; d_call: NA; clone_size: NA
cdr3_nt: TGTGCCAGTAGTGCGGATAACACCGGGGAGCTGTTTTTT; cdr3_aa: CASSADNTGELFF; v_call: TRBV19; j_call: TRBJ2-2; d_call: NA; clone_size: NA
cdr3_nt: TGTGCCAGCAGTGAACTGATGGAGGAGAACACTGAAGCTTTCTTT; cdr3_aa: CASSELMEENTEAFF; v_call: TRBV2; j_call: TRBJ1-1; d_call: NA; clone_size: NA
cdr3_nt: TGTGCCAGCAGCTTAGAAGTAACATTCGCCTACTCTGGAAACACCATATATTTT; cdr3_aa: CASSLEVTFAYSGNTIYF; v_call: TRBV11-2; j_call: TRBJ1-3; d_call: NA; clone_size: NA
cdr3_nt: TGCGCCAGCAGCGCAAGAGTCGGGAGGGGCAGGGGGGGCTCTGAAGCTTTCTTT; cdr3_aa: CASSARVGRGRGGSEAFF; v_call: TRBV4-1; j_call: TRBJ1-1; d_call: TRBD1; clone_size: NA
cdr3_nt: TGTGCCAGCTCGACAGGGGCACGGTCTTACGAGCAGTACTTC; cdr3_aa: CASSTGARSYEQYF; v_call: TRBV2; j_call: TRBJ2-7; d_call: TRBD1; clone_size: NA
cdr3_nt: TGTGCCAGCACCCGCTCCGGGGTAGATACGCAGTATTTT; cdr3_aa: CASTRSGVDTQYF; v_call: TRBV9; j_call: TRBJ2-3; d_call: NA; clone_size: once
cdr3_nt: TGTGCCAGCAGCGCCGACCCCGGGTGGGAGCAGTACTTC; cdr3_aa: CASSADPGWEQYF; v_call: TRBV9; j_call: TRBJ2-7; d_call: NA; clone_size: NA
cdr3_nt: TGTGCCAGCAGCTTTCTTACTAGCGGGGAAGAGACCCAGTACTTC; cdr3_aa: CASSFLTSGEETQYF; v_call: TRBV7-2; j_call: TRBJ2-5; d_call: TRBD2; clone_size: NA
cdr3_nt: TGTGCCAGCACCCCCGGACACGGGCAAGAGACCCAGTACTTC; cdr3_aa: CASTPGHGQETQYF; v_call: TRBV6-5; j_call: TRBJ2-5; d_call: NA; clone_size: once
cdr3_nt: TGTGCCAGCTCACGGGAGGGCTGGGGTCAAAGGTCCTATAATTCACCCCTCCACTTT; cdr3_aa: CASSREGWGQRSYNSPLHF; v_call: TRBV18; j_call: TRBJ1-6; d_call: NA; clone_size: NA
cdr3_nt: TGCGCCAGCAGCTTGGTCGACAGGGAAGGCTACGAGCAGTACTTC; cdr3_aa: CASSLVDREGYEQYF; v_call: TRBV5-1; j_call: TRBJ2-7; d_call: TRBD1; clone_size: few
cdr3_nt: TGTGCCAGTAGTATAGAAGAGGTAGGACAGCCCCAGCATTTT; cdr3_aa: CASSIEEVGQPQHF; v_call: TRBV19; j_call: TRBJ1-5; d_call: NA; clone_size: NA
cdr3_nt: TGTGCCAGCAGTTACGATCCGAACACTGAAGCTTTCTTT; cdr3_aa: CASSYDPNTEAFF; v_call: TRBV6-6; j_call: TRBJ1-1; d_call: NA; clone_size: NA